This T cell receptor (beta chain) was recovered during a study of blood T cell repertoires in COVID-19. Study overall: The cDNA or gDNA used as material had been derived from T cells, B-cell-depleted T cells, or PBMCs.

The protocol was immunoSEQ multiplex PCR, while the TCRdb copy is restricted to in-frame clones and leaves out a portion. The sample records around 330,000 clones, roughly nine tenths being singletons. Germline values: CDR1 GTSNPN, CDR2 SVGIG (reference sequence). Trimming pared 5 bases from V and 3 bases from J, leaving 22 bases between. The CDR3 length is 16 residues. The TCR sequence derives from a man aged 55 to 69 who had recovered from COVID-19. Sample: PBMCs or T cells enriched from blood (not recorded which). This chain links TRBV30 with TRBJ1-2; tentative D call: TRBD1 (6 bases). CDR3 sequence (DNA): TGTGCCTGGTCCTCCCACGGGGGGCGAGGTGACTATGGCTACACCTTC. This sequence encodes CAWSSHGGRGDYGYTF.